One sample yielded the 15 T cell receptor beta chains listed below, sequenced in a study of Ad26.COV2.S vaccination and SARS-CoV-2 variants. Profiling relied on immunoSEQ multiplex PCR, and the TCRdb table lists in-frame clones only, not all of them. The sample records over 130,000 clones, 80% to 90% being singletons. Sequenced here: peripheral blood, sampled after recovery from COVID-19. The source is a human donor who had recovered from COVID-19.

The chain links TRBV7-2 to TRBJ2-2; 7 bases fit TRBD2. CDR1 SGHTA and CDR2 FQGNSA come from the germline V gene. The CDR3 has 16 residues. V was pared by 2 bases and J by 1 base, with 4 bases of the junction left unmatched. The CDR3, as DNA: TGTGCCAGCAGCTTACTGGGGGGGTTGAACACCGGGGAGCTGTTTTTT. Protein product: CASSLLGGLNTGELFF.

The chain has TRBV6-6 and TRBJ2-7; 11 bases agree with TRBD1. Losses at the gene ends were 1 base for V and 5 bases for J; bases not matched to a gene: 4. Germline V lookup: CDR1 MNHNY, CDR2 SVGAGI (reference sequence). The CDR3 extends over 15 amino acids. Written as DNA, the CDR3 is TGTGCCAGCAGTTACTTAGGACAGGGGGCCCACGAGCAGTACTTC. Amino acid sequence: CASSYLGQGAHEQYF.

The rearrangement joins TRBV7-2 to TRBJ2-7; 9 bases are shared with TRBD2. Germline lookup yields CDR1 SGHTA and CDR2 FQGNSA. Trimming cost V 4 bases and J 2 bases; bases outside gene matches: 6. This CDR3 is 15 amino acids long. As DNA, the CDR3 is TGTGCCAGCAGCTATCGAGCGGGGGGAGCCTACGAGCAGTACTTC. Encoded protein: CASSYRAGGAYEQYF.

The rearrangement uses TRBV7-2 and TRBJ1-1; a weak D match, TRBD1 (5 bases). This CDR3 comprises 14 residues. CDR1 is SGHTA, CDR2 FQGNSA, per germline. V was clipped by 4 bases and J by 1 base, with 10 bases between them. The DNA of the CDR3 is TGTGCCAGCAGCTCTTCAAGGGGGAACACTGAAGCTTTCTTT. Protein: CASSSSRGNTEAFF.

This chain links TRBV11-2 with TRBJ2-1; D call uncertain. Trimming left V 3 bases short and J 8 bases short, with 14 bases between. This CDR3 has 14 amino acids. Germline CDR1 reads SGHAT; CDR2 reads FQNNGV. CDR3 region: CASSLAFLLDEQFF. The DNA of the CDR3 is TGTGCCAGCAGCTTGGCCTTCCTTTTAGATGAGCAGTTCTTC.

This clone occurred a few times. The chain is built from TRBV2 and TRBJ1-5, with a possible D match to TRBD1 (6 bases). Trimming cost V 5 bases and J 1 base, with 12 bases left between them. CDR1 SNHLY and CDR2 FYNNEI come from the germline V gene. This CDR3 is 15 amino acids long. CDR3 DNA: TGTGCCAGCAGTAACAGGGAGTTGAGCAATCAGCCCCAGCATTTT. Translating gives CASSNRELSNQPQHF. The whole variable domain, filled in from reference TRBV2 and TRBJ1-5, reads EPEVTQTPSHQVTQMGQEVILRCVPISNHLYFYWYRQILGQKVEFLVSFYNNEISEKSEIFDDQFSVERPDGSNFTLKIRSTKLEDSAMYFCASSNRELSNQPQHFGDGTRLSIL.

The chain couples TRBV3-1 (or the pseudogene TRBV3-2) to TRBJ1-4; 8 bases are a match to TRBD1. V lost 5 bases to trimming and J lost 13 bases; unmatched junction nucleotides: 15. The CDR3 length is 15 residues. Germline V gene sequence: CDR1 LGHDT, CDR2 YNNKEL (reference sequence). The CDR3 loop reads CASSYALLRQGRLFF. Here the CDR3 DNA reads TGTGCCAGCAGCTATGCCCTTCTTAGACAGGGGAGACTGTTTTTT.

The rearrangement links TRBV6-1 to TRBJ2-5; D is uncertain. Germline lookup yields CDR1 MNHNS and CDR2 SASEGT. V gave up 0 bases and J gave up 0 bases, with 5 bases separating them. The CDR3 length is 14 residues. This chain's CDR3 is CASSEAPYQETQYF. The CDR3 nucleotides read TGTGCCAGCAGTGAAGCCCCGTACCAAGAGACCCAGTACTTC.

This sequence joins TRBV14 and TRBJ2-2; no definite D call. Trimming pared 4 bases from V and 4 bases from J, leaving 22 bases between. This CDR3 region has 18 residues. The germline V gene has CDR1 SGHDN and CDR2 FVKESK. The CDR3 DNA is TGTGCCAGCAGCCCCCATGACCTACCCACTATATCCACCGGGGAGCTGTTTTTT. Translating gives CASSPHDLPTISTGELFF.

CDR3 region: CASRRDHGELFF. CDR3 nucleotide sequence: TGTGCCAGCAGGAGGGACCACGGGGAGCTGTTTTTT. The chain uses TRBV6-5 and TRBJ2-2; D possibly matches TRBD1 or TRBD2 (5 bases each). CDR3 length: 12 residues. V lost 6 bases and J lost 7, with 9 bases in between. Per the germline V gene, CDR1 is MNHEY and CDR2 is SVGAGI.

CDR3 sequence reads: CASSRDGLGSPLHF. The CDR3 coding sequence is TGTGCCAGCAGCCGGGACGGCCTCGGTTCACCCCTCCACTTT. The chain is built from TRBV5-6 and TRBJ1-6; D is possibly TRBD1 (5 bases). The length of the CDR3 is 14 residues. Deletions cut 4 bases from V and 9 bases from J, with 14 bases between. The germline V gene encodes CDR1 SGHDT and CDR2 YYEEEE. Looking up the rest from reference TRBV5-6 and TRBJ1-6 gives the full variable domain: DAGVTQSPTHLIKTRGQQVTLRCSPKSGHDTVSWYQQALGQGPQFIFQYYEEEERQRGNFPDRFSGHQFPNYSSELNVNALLLGDSALYLCASSRDGLGSPLHFGNGTRLTVT.

The J gene is TRBJ2-5, the V gene TRBV7-9; TRBD2 matches at 8 bases. This CDR3 comprises 15 residues. CDR1 and CDR2 (germline): SEHNR, FQNEAQ (reference sequence). V was pared by 2 bases and J by 3 bases, with 5 bases of the junction left unmatched. CDR3 in amino acids: CASSLYSGAEETQYF. Written as DNA, the CDR3 is TGTGCCAGCAGCTTATATAGCGGGGCGGAAGAGACCCAGTACTTC.

This sequence joins TRBV9 and TRBJ2-5, with D tentatively TRBD1 or TRBD2 (7 bases each). The CDR3 has 15 residues. V was trimmed by 0 bases and J by 4 bases, leaving 13 bases between them. Looked up from germline, CDR1 is SGDLS and CDR2 is YYNGEE. The CDR3 DNA reads as TGTGCCAGCAGCGTAGTGACAGGGAGGGGAGAGACCCAGTACTTC. Translated, it gives CASSVVTGRGETQYF.

The chain combines TRBV7-2 with TRBJ2-2, with D maybe TRBD1 (5 bases). V lost 7 bases and J 1 base, leaving 7 bases between the germline ends. The CDR3 contains 13 residues. Germline assignment: CDR1 SGHTA and CDR2 FQGNSA. The CDR3 nucleotides are TGTGCCAGCAAAACAGGGAACACCGGGGAGCTGTTTTTT. Encoded protein: CASKTGNTGELFF.

The rearrangement joins TRBV30 to TRBJ1-6; TRBD1 matches 7 bases. Germline V gene data show CDR1 as GTSNPN and CDR2 as SVGIG (reference sequence). This CDR3 contains 16 residues. V lost 2 bases to trimming and J lost 2 bases; unmatched junction nucleotides: 6. CDR3 in DNA: TGTGCCTGGAGTCTTCCGGACAGGACCTATAATTCACCCCTCCACTTT. Residues: CAWSLPDRTYNSPLHF. The whole variable domain, filled in from reference TRBV30 and TRBJ1-6, reads SQTIHQWPATLVQPVGSPLSLECTVEGTSNPNLYWYRQAAGRGLQLLFYSVGIGQISSEVPQNLSASRPQDRQFILSSKKLLLSDSGFYLCAWSLPDRTYNSPLHFGNGTRLTVT.